Below are 30 T cell receptor beta chains sequenced from a single sample in a study of low-dose radiotherapy and immunotherapy resistance in tumors. The time point here: before trial treatment. TRAV- and TRBV-specific primers, spanning alpha and beta chains, primed first-strand cDNA. The PCR that amplified TCRs ran for about 20 cycles, relying on a constant-region primer and a V-primer adapter. TCRdb re-called the reads through MiXCR, storing one row per CDR3 protein. This table holds 75,000 to 95,000 distinct CDR3 sequences, 9.4% found once. The sample consisted of PBMCs, taken before treatment. Receptor source: a male donor with prostate cancer.

The chain employs TRBV27 and TRBJ2-7; TRBD1 or TRBD2 may be the D gene (6 bases each). This CDR3 has 15 amino acids. Germline loops: CDR1 MNHEY, CDR2 SMNVEV (reference sequence). The ends were cut back, 6 bases at V and 0 bases at J, with 15 bases in the middle. The CDR3 spells CASRGGGQRSYEQYF. The CDR3 nucleotides read TGTGCCAGCAGGGGGGGCGGGCAGCGCTCCTACGAGCAGTACTTC.

The table lists this clonotype with a few counts. The rearrangement uses TRBV2 and TRBJ1-5, with a weak D call TRBD1 (6 bases). Per germline, CDR1 SNHLY and CDR2 FYNNEI. V lost 10 bases and J lost 2, with 12 bases in between. The CDR3 consists of 13 residues. CDR3 region: CAIGRGGNQPQHF. As DNA, the CDR3 is TGTGCCATTGGCAGGGGTGGCAATCAGCCCCAGCATTTT.

Ten or more counts support this clonotype. The chain is built from TRBV7-8 and TRBJ2-6; no clear D gene. V gave up 3 bases and J gave up 1 base, with 7 bases separating them. From germline, CDR1 is SGHVS and CDR2 FQNEAQ. The length of the CDR3 is 15 residues. The CDR3 bases are TGTGCCAGCAGCTTTACGTGGTCTGGGGCCAACGTCCTGACTTTC. It yields the protein CASSFTWSGANVLTF.

The table lists this clonotype with many counts. V and J are TRBV12-5 and TRBJ2-2; 14 nucleotides line up with TRBD2. The V gene end was trimmed by 4 bases and the J gene end by 3 bases; junction bases not matched to a gene: 7. The germline gives CDR1 LGHNT, CDR2 FRNRAP. This CDR3 has 18 residues. CDR3 DNA sequence: TGTGCTAGTGGTTCCGGGACTAGCGGGAGTTTCGACACCGGGGAGCTGTTTTTT. It translates to CASGSGTSGSFDTGELFF.

In its sample, this clonotype was seen many times. The CDR3, as DNA: TGCAGCGTTCGAAGCTCCTACAATGAGCAGTTCTTC. Its protein product is CSVRSSYNEQFF. This chain joins TRBV29-1 and TRBJ2-1, with D unresolved. CDR1 is SQVTM, CDR2 ANQGSEA, per germline. Trimming took 5 bases from V and 0 from J, leaving 5 bases between them. The CDR3 consists of 12 residues.

Note on this clonotype: This likely traces to a read error, being one base from a far larger clone. V usage is TRBV5-3 and J usage is TRBJ1-3; perhaps TRBD1 as D (6 bases). TRBV5-3 belongs to the ORF category, with a function that is uncertain. V lost 8 bases to trimming and J lost 2 bases, with 14 bases between them. This CDR3 has 14 residues. The CDR3: CASNIGQTGNTIYF. CDR3 nucleotides: TGTGCCAGCAACATCGGACAGACTGGAAACACCATATATTTT.

The count of this clonotype is one. The chain combines TRBV6-1 with TRBJ2-5; D is possibly TRBD2 (6 bases). Per the germline V gene, CDR1 is MNHNS and CDR2 is SASEGT. The length of the CDR3 is 16 residues. Deletions cut 6 bases from V and 5 bases from J, with 22 bases between. CDR3 sequence (DNA): TGTGCCAGCAGACCTCGGGACTTTATTTTTAGGGAGACCCAGTACTTC. The encoded protein is CASRPRDFIFRETQYF.

This clonotype was detected ten times or more. This sequence joins TRBV19 and TRBJ1-1; TRBD1 is a possible D gene (5 bases). V was clipped by 11 bases and J by 4 bases, with 29 bases between them. The CDR3 is 17 residues long. CDR1 and CDR2 (germline): LNHDA, SQIVND (reference sequence). CDR3 amino acids: CAVRGAREDLPSTEAFF. The DNA for the CDR3 is TGTGCCGTAAGAGGGGCCAGGGAAGACTTGCCGAGCACTGAAGCTTTCTTT.

The V and J genes are TRBV28 and TRBJ2-7; D gene unclear. Deletions cut 3 bases from V and 0 bases from J, with 6 bases between. CDR3 length equals 13 residues. Germline assignment: CDR1 MDHEN and CDR2 SYDVKM. The CDR3: CASSLPGSYEQYF. The CDR3 nucleotides are TGTGCCAGCAGTTTGCCAGGCTCCTACGAGCAGTACTTC.

At least ten counts were recorded for this clonotype. The genes are TRBV20-1 and TRBJ2-5, with 7 bases fitting TRBD2. The CDR3 spans 16 residues. Germline trimming cut 0 bases from V and 5 bases from J; bases unmatched to any gene: 12. The germline V gene has CDR1 DFQATT and CDR2 SNEGSKA (reference sequence). CDR3 sequence: CSARDLGSGWEETQYF. The CDR3 nucleotides read TGCAGTGCTAGAGATTTAGGTAGCGGGTGGGAGGAGACCCAGTACTTC.

This clonotype was found many times. This chain joins TRBV2 and TRBJ2-3; the D is unclear. The CDR3 covers 13 residues. V was clipped by 0 bases and J by 8 bases, with 9 bases between them. The germline CDR1 and CDR2 sequences are SNHLY and FYNNEI. DNA for the CDR3: TGTGCCAGCAGTGAAGCTCGGGCATCTACGCAGTATTTT. It encodes CASSEARASTQYF.

As DNA, the CDR3 is TGTGCCAGTAGTGAAACAGGGGGCAGGACTGAAGCTTTCTTT. Its translation: CASSETGGRTEAFF. The chain employs TRBV19 and TRBJ1-1, with 9 bases fitting TRBD1. The length of the CDR3 is 14 residues. CDR1 and CDR2 (germline): LNHDA, SQIVND (reference sequence). Trimming took 5 bases from V and 5 from J; bases not matched to a gene: 6.

Concerning this clonotype itself: This may be a read error, as it is one base from a much larger clone. V gene TRBV28 combines with J gene TRBJ1-1; the match to TRBD1 covers 9 bases. Germline values: CDR1 MDHEN, CDR2 SYDVKM. CDR3 length: 15 amino acids. The V and J ends lost 5 bases and 4 bases, in that order; junction bases with no gene match: 8. The chain's CDR3 is CASSTWDRAFTEAFF. The CDR3 region has the DNA TGTGCCAGCAGTACCTGGGACAGGGCTTTCACTGAAGCTTTCTTT.

By its share, this clonotype is medium-sized. The V and J genes are TRBV28 and TRBJ2-3; D gene ambiguous. Per the germline V gene, CDR1 is MDHEN and CDR2 is SYDVKM. This CDR3 contains 13 residues. The V end was cut by 7 bases, the J end by 4 bases, with 12 bases between. The CDR3 here is CASMAQFPDTQYF. The CDR3 DNA reads TGTGCCAGCATGGCCCAGTTCCCAGATACGCAGTATTTT. Based on the CDR3 plus reference TRBV28 and TRBJ2-3, the full variable domain is DVKVTQSSRYLVKRTGEKVFLECVQDMDHENMFWYRQDPGLGLRLIYFSYDVKMKEKGDIPEGYSVSREKKERFSLILESASTNQTSMYLCASMAQFPDTQYFGPGTRLTVL.

This clonotype was recorded many times. The CDR3 coding sequence is TGCGCCAGCAGTCCAGAGACTAATGAAAAACTGTTTTTT. It is translated as CASSPETNEKLFF. V is TRBV5-1 and J is TRBJ1-4, with D unresolved. Trimming cost V 5 bases and J 2 bases, with 7 bases left between them. Looked up from germline, CDR1 is SGHRS and CDR2 is YFSETQ. CDR3 size: 13 residues.

This clonotype was seen repeatedly, ten times or more. The rearrangement uses TRBV2 and TRBJ1-5, with D unclear. From germline, CDR1 is SNHLY and CDR2 FYNNEI. Between the trimmed V and J ends, which lost 3 bases and 6 bases, there was a span of 6 bases. There are 12 residues in the CDR3. The CDR3 reads CASSDPLQPQHF. The CDR3 DNA sequence: TGTGCCAGCAGTGATCCCCTTCAGCCCCAGCATTTT.

V usage is TRBV6-1 and J usage is TRBJ2-3; a weak D match, TRBD1 (5 bases). CDR1 is MNHNS and CDR2 is SASEGT in the germline V gene. Trimming took off 1 base at V and 3 bases at J, with 8 bases between the two ends. The length of the CDR3 is 14 residues. CDR3 nucleotides: TGTGCCAGCAGTGAAGGCAGGGTAACAGATACGCAGTATTTT. Translated: CASSEGRVTDTQYF.

As for this clonotype: One base separates it from a far larger clone, so it is likely a read error. The chain employs TRBV5-4 and TRBJ2-7; 8 bases are a match to TRBD2. The V gene end was trimmed by 3 bases and the J gene end by 7 bases; junction bases not matched to a gene: 9. The germline V gene has CDR1 SGHNT and CDR2 YYREEE (reference sequence). This CDR3 is 14 amino acids long. CDR3 DNA: TGTGCCAGCAGCTCTGGACTAGCCGACAATGAGCAGTACTTC. It specifies CASSSGLADNEQYF.

The gene calls are TRBV28 and TRBJ2-7; D ambiguous. Germline CDR1 is MDHEN and CDR2 is SYDVKM. This CDR3 comprises 15 residues. Trimming took 6 bases from V and 1 from J, leaving 16 bases between them. Here the CDR3 reads CASSLVATQSYEQYF. CDR3 DNA: TGTGCCAGCAGCCTAGTGGCTACACAATCCTACGAGCAGTACTTC.

This clonotype has more than one count but fewer than ten. The chain is built from TRBV28 and TRBJ2-1; 9 bases align to TRBD2. In germline, CDR1 is MDHEN, CDR2 SYDVKM. The CDR3 contains 15 residues. V trimming: 5 bases; J trimming: 7 bases; junction bases outside the gene matches: 9. The CDR3 DNA is TGTGCCAGCAGTCCCTTAGCGGGAGCGGGAAATGAGCAGTTCTTC. Translation gives CASSPLAGAGNEQFF.

This clonotype was seen ten or more times. The chain combines TRBV9 with TRBJ2-1; D ambiguous. The V gene lost 0 bases and the J gene lost 6 bases, with 7 bases spanning the gap. CDR3 length: 13 amino acids. The germline V gene has CDR1 SGDLS and CDR2 YYNGEE. The DNA of the CDR3 is TGTGCCAGCAGCGTAGACCTCGGCAATGAGCAGTTCTTC. Its protein is CASSVDLGNEQFF. The full variable domain, completed using reference TRBV9 and TRBJ2-1, is DSGVTQTPKHLITATGQRVTLRCSPRSGDLSVYWYQQSLDQGLQFLIQYYNGEERAKGNILERFSAQQFPDLHSELNLSSLELGDSALYFCASSVDLGNEQFFGPGTRLTVL.

This clonotype was counted ten times or more. The chain has TRBV28 and TRBJ2-7; D is ambiguous. The CDR3 runs to 15 residues. Germline V gene data show CDR1 as MDHEN and CDR2 as SYDVKM. The germline V and J ends were trimmed by 5 bases and 2 bases, with 16 bases remaining between them. This CDR3 is CASSDHTPGAYEQYF. CDR3 DNA sequence: TGTGCCAGCAGTGACCACACCCCTGGGGCCTACGAGCAGTACTTC.

Many counts were recorded for this clonotype. This CDR3 is CSASGSTDTQYF. The CDR3 region has the DNA TGCAGTGCTAGCGGGAGCACAGATACGCAGTATTTT. V and J are TRBV20-1 and TRBJ2-3; D gene uncertain. Trimming removed 3 bases at V and 0 bases at J, with 4 bases between. The CDR3 loop spans 12 amino acids. From germline, CDR1 is DFQATT and CDR2 SNEGSKA (reference sequence).

This clonotype showed up many times. The chain combines TRBV7-2 with TRBJ2-7; D remains ambiguous. The V end was cut by 6 bases, the J end by 2 bases, with 11 bases between. The CDR3 totals 13 residues. Germline V lookup: CDR1 SGHTA, CDR2 FQGNSA. The CDR3 reads CASSWKSTYEQYF. The CDR3 nucleotides are TGTGCCAGCAGTTGGAAAAGTACCTACGAGCAGTACTTC.

This clonotype was seen at least ten times. The V and J genes are TRBV2 and TRBJ2-2; D tentatively reads TRBD1 or TRBD2 (6 bases each). With 4 bases removed from V and 6 bases from J, the gap between germline ends came to 12 bases. From germline, CDR1 is SNHLY and CDR2 FYNNEI. This CDR3 is built from 14 residues. CDR3 bases: TGTGCCAGCAGTGGGATAGGGGGGTCCGGGGAGCTGTTTTTT. Its translation: CASSGIGGSGELFF.

A remark on this clonotype: The CDR3 ends on some other residue instead of the conserved phenylalanine or tryptophan, so this is likely a read error. The V and J genes are TRBV29-1 and TRBJ1-2, with D possibly TRBD1 on 5 matching bases. The CDR3 loop spans 13 amino acids. Trimming shortened V by 3 bases and J by 8 bases, and 16 bases separated the two germline ends. Germline V gives CDR1 SQVTM, CDR2 ANQGSEA. In DNA, the CDR3 is TGCAGCGTTGACCGACGCGACAGCGCCGGCTACACCTAC. Its translation: CSVDRRDSAGYTY.

In this sample, this clonotype turned up many times. The rearrangement uses TRBV28 and TRBJ1-3, with D hard to call. V was pared by 9 bases and J by 6 bases, with 18 bases between. CDR1 and CDR2 from the germline V gene are MDHEN and SYDVKM. CDR3 size: 14 residues. The CDR3: CASCDTPPLNTIYF. The CDR3, as DNA: TGTGCCAGTTGCGACACACCACCCTTAAACACCATATATTTT.

The sample holds many counts of this clonotype. CDR3 sequence reads: CASSSSGRSNIQYF. The CDR3 coding sequence is TGTGCCAGCAGTAGTAGCGGTCGGTCGAACATTCAGTACTTC. The chain links TRBV28 to TRBJ2-4; TRBD2 might be the D (6 bases). Germline CDR1 and CDR2: MDHEN and SYDVKM. Between the trimmed V and J ends, which lost 5 bases and 7 bases, there was a span of 15 bases. The length of the CDR3 is 14 residues.

This clonotype appeared many times. This chain joins TRBV28 and TRBJ2-7; D remains unclear. The CDR3 is 12 residues long. Trimming stripped 4 bases from V and 4 bases from J, with 8 bases between. Germline loops: CDR1 MDHEN, CDR2 SYDVKM. As DNA, the CDR3 is TGTGCCAGCAGTTCTGGATTGTACGAGCAGTACTTC. It translates to CASSSGLYEQYF.

There are many counts of this clonotype. CDR3 in DNA: TGTGCCAGCAGTTCGGGGAGGGGGGGTACCAGGGTGAGGCCCCAGCATTTT. Its translation: CASSSGRGGTRVRPQHF. The gene calls are TRBV28 and TRBJ1-5; TRBD1 is a possible D gene (6 bases). Germline V gene lookup returns CDR1 MDHEN and CDR2 SYDVKM. The CDR3 sequence is 17 residues long. V dropped 4 bases and J dropped 9 bases, with 25 bases sitting between them.